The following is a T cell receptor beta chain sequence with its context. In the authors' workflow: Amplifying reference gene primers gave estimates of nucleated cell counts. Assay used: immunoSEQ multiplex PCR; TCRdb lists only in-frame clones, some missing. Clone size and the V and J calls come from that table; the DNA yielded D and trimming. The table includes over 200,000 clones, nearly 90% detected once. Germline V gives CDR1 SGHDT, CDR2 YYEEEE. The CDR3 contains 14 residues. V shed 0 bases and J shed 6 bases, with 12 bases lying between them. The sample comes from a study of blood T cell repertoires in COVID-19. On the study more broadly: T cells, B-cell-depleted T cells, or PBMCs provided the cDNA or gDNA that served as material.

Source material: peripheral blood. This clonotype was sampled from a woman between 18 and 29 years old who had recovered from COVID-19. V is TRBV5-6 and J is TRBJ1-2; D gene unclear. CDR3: CASSLASGFHGYTF. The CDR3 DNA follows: TGTGCCAGCAGCTTGGCCTCGGGTTTTCATGGCTACACCTTC. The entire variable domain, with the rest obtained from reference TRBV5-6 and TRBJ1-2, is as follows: DAGVTQSPTHLIKTRGQQVTLRCSPKSGHDTVSWYQQALGQGPQFIFQYYEEEERQRGNFPDRFSGHQFPNYSSELNVNALLLGDSALYLCASSLASGFHGYTFGSGTRLTVV.